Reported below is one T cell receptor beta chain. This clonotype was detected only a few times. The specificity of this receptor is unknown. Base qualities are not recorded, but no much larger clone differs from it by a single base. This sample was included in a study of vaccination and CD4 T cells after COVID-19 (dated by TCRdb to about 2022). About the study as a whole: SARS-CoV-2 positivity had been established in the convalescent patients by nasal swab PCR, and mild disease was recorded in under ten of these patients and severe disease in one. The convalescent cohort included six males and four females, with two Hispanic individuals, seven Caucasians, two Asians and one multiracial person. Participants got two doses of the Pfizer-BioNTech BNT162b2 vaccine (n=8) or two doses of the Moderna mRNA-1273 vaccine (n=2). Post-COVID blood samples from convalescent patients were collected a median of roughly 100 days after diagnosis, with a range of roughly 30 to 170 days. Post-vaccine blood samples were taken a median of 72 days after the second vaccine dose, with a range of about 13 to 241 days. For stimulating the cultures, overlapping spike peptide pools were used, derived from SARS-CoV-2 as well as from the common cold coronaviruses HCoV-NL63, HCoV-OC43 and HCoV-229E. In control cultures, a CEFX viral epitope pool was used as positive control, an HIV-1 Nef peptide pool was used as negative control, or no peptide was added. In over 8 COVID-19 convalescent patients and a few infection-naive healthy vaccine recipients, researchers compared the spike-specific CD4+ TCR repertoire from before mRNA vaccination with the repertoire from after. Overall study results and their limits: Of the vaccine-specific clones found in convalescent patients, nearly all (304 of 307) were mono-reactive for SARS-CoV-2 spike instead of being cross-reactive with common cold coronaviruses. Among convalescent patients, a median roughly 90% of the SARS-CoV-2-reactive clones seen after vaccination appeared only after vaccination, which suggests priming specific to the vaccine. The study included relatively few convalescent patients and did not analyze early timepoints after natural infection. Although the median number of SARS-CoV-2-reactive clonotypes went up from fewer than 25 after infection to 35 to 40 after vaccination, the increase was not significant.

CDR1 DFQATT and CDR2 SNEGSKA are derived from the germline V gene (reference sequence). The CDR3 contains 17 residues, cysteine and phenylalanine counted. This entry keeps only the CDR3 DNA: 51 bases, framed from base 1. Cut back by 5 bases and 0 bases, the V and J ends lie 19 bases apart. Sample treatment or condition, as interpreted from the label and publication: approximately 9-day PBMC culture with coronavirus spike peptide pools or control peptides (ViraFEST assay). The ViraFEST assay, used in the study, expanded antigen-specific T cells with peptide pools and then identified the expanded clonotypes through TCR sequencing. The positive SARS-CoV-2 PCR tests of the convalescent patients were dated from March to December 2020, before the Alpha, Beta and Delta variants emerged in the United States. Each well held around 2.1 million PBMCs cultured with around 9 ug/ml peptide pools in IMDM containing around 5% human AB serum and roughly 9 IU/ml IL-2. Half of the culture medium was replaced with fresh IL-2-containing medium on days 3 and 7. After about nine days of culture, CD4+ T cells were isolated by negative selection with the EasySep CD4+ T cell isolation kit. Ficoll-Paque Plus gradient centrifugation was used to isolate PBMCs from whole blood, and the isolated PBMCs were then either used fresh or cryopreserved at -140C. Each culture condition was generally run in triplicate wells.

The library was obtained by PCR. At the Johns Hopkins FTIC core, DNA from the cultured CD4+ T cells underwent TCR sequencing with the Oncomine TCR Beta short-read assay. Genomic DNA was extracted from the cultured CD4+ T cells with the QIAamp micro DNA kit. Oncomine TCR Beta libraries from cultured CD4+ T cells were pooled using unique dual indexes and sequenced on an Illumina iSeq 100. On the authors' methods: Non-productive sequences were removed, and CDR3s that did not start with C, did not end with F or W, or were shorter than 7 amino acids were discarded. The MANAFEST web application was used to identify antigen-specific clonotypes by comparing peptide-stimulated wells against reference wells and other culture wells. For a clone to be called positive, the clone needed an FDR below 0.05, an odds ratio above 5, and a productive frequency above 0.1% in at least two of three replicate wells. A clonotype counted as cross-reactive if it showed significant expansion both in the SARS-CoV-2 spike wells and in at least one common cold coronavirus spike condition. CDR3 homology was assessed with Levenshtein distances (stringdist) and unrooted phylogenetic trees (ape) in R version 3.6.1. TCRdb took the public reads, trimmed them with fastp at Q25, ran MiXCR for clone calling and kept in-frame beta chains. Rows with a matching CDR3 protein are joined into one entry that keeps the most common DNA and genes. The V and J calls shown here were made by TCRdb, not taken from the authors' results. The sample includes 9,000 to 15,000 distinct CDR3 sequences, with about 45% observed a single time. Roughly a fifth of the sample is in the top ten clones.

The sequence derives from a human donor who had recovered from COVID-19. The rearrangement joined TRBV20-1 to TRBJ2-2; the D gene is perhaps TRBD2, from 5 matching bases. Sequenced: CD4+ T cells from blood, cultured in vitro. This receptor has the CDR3 CSAAEGSRSANTGELFF. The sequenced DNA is TGCAGTGCTGCCGAGGGCAGCCGATCCGCGAACACCGGGGAGCTGTTTTTT.